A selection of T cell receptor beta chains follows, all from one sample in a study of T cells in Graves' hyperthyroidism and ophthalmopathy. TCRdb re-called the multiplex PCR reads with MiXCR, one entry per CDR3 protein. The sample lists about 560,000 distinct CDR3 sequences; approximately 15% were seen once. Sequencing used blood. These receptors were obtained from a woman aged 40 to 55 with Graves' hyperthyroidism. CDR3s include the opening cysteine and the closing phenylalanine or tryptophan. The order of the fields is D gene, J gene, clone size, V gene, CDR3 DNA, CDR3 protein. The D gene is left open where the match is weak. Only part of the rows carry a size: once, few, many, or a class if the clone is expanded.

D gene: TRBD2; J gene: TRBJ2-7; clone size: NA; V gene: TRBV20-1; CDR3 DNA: TGCAGTGCTAGAGATAGCGTGCTAGCGGGAGATGGCGAGCAGTACTTC; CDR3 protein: CSARDSVLAGDGEQYF
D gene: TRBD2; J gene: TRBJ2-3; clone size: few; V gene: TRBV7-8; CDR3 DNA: TGTGCCAGCAGTCCCTGGTGGGGACTAGATCAAGATACGCAGTATTTT; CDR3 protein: CASSPWWGLDQDTQYF
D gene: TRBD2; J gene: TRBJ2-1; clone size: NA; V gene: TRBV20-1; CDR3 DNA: TGCAGTGCTAGAGGGGGTGGGGAGCGGGAGAGGTTCTTC; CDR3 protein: CSARGGGERERFF
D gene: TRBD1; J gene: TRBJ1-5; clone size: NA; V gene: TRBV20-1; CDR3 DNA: TGCAGTGCTAGAGACCCAACGACAGGGGGGCAGCCCCAGCATTTT; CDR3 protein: CSARDPTTGGQPQHF
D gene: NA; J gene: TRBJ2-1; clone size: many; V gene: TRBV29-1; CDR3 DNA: TGCAGCGTTGGAGCCGGGGGCTACAATGAGCAGTTCTTC; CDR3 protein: CSVGAGGYNEQFF
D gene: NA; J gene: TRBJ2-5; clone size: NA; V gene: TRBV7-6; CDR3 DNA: TGTGCCAGCAGCCCAGTCGGGGGAGCAGAGACCCAGTACTTC; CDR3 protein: CASSPVGGAETQYF
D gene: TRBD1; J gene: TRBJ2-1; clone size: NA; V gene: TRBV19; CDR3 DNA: TGTGCCAGTAGTCTTAAGACAGGGGGCTATGATGAGCAGTTCTTC; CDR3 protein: CASSLKTGGYDEQFF
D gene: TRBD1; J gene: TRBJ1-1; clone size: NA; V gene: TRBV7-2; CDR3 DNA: TGTGCCAGCAGCTGGTCCGGGACAGGGATAGTTGACACTGAAGCTTTCTTT; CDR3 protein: CASSWSGTGIVDTEAFF
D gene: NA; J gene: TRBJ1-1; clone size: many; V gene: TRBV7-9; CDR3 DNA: TGTGCCAGCAGCCAAATCGAGACCTGGGGCACTGAAGCTTTCTTT; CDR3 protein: CASSQIETWGTEAFF
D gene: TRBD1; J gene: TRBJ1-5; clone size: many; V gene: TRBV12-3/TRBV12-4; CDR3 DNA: TGTGCCAGCAGTTTAGTCCGGACAGGGTCTCAGCCCCAGCATTTT; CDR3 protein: CASSLVRTGSQPQHF
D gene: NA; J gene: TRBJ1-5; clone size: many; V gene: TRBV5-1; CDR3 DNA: TGCGCCAGCAGCCCCTATCAGCCCCAGCATTTT; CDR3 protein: CASSPYQPQHF
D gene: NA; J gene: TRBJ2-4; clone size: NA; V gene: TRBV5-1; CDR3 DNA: TGCGCCAGCAGCACCCGACCCAGGGAGGAAAACATTCAGTACTTC; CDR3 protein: CASSTRPREENIQYF
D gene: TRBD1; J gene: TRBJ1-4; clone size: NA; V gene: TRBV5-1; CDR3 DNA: TGCGCCAGCAGCCCTCAGGGGGGGCGTGTAGAAAAACTGTTTTTT; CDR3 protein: CASSPQGGRVEKLFF
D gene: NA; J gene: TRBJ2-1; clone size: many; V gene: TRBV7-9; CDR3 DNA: TGTGCCAGCAGCCCCCAAGTCCCGTCCTACAATGAGCAGTTCTTC; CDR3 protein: CASSPQVPSYNEQFF
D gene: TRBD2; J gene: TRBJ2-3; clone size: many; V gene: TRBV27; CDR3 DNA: TGTGCCAGCACCCGAGTCGGACTAGCGGGACAGGCAGATACGCAGTATTTT; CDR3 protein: CASTRVGLAGQADTQYF
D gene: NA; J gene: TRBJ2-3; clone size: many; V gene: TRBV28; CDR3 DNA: TGTGCCAGCAGTCCCCGGGTGAAAGATACGCAGTATTTT; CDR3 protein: CASSPRVKDTQYF
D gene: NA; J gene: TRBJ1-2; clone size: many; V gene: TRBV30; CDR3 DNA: TGTGCCTGGAGTCCAGGGCCCCTCTATGGCTACACCTTC; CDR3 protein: CAWSPGPLYGYTF
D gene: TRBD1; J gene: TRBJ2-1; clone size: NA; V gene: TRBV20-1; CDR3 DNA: TGCGGGGTGTTGGCAGGGGGTATCAATGAGCAGTTCTTC; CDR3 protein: CGVLAGGINEQFF
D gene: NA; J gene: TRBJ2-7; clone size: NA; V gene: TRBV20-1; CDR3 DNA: TGCAGTGCTATCACCGGGACCTCCTACGAGCAGTACTTC; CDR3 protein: CSAITGTSYEQYF
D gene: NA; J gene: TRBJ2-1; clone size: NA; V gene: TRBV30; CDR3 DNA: TGTGCCTGGGCCGGGGCTGGGTCCTACAATGAGCAGTTCTTC; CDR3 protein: CAWAGAGSYNEQFF
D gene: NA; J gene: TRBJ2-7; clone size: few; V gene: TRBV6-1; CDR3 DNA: TGTGCCAGCAGTGTAAGTTCGGGACTCTCCTCCTACGAGCAGTACTTC; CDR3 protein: CASSVSSGLSSYEQYF
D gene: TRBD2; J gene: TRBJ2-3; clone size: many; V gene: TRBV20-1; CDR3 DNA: TGCAGTGCTTCGCAGACTAGCGGGAGGGCCTTTAGCACAGATACGCAGTATTTT; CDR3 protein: CSASQTSGRAFSTDTQYF
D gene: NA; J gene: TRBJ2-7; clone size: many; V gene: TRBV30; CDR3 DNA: TGTGCCTGGAGTGTAACGGGACCAGACTACGAGCAGTACTTC; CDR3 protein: CAWSVTGPDYEQYF
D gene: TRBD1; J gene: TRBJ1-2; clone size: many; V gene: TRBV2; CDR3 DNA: TGTGCCAGCAGTGAAACTGCGACAGGGGCTGGCTACACCTTC; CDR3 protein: CASSETATGAGYTF
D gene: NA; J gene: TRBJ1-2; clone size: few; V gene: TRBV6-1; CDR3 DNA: TGTGCCAGCAGTGAAGCGAATTCGAACACCTTC; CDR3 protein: CASSEANSNTF